What follows are 4 T cell receptor beta chains derived from one specimen sequenced in a study of blood T cell repertoires in COVID-19. Sequencing used immunoSEQ multiplex PCR; TCRdb keeps in-frame clones, though not all of them. The table records approximately 78,000 clones, roughly nine tenths of them present only once. The specimen was peripheral blood. The origin of the receptors is a man aged 45-60 years with COVID-19, enrolled during active disease.

The V and J genes are TRBV19 and TRBJ2-3, with D maybe TRBD1 (6 bases). Trimming took off 5 bases at V and 6 bases at J, with 15 bases between the two ends. The CDR3 has 14 amino acids. Germline V CDR1 and CDR2: LNHDA, SQIVND (reference sequence). In DNA, the CDR3 is TGTGCCAGTAGTTGGGCAGGGGAGTCGGATACGCAGTATTTT. Its protein is CASSWAGESDTQYF. Using reference TRBV19 and TRBJ2-3 for the parts outside the CDR3, the full variable domain is DGGITQSPKYLFRKEGQNVTLSCEQNLNHDAMYWYRQDPGQGLRLIYYSQIVNDFQKGDIAEGYSVSREKKESFPLTVTSAQKNPTAFYLCASSWAGESDTQYFGPGTRLTVL.

This rearrangement joins TRBV21-1 to TRBJ2-7; no check of the table's D call, TRBD2, against the DNA was made. TRBV21-1 is annotated as a pseudogene. The CDR3 is made up of 14 amino acids. The CDR3 sequence: CASSKVDGNYEQYV. CDR3 nucleotide sequence: TGTGCCAGCAGCAAAGTGGACGGGAACTACGAGCAGTACGTC.

CDR3: CASSEDRTGAEQYF. The CDR3 nucleotides are TGTGCCAGCTCAGAGGACAGGACGGGGGCCGAGCAGTACTTC. The chain recombines TRBV18 with TRBJ2-7; maybe TRBD1 (7 bases). V lost 5 bases and J lost 6, with 17 bases in between. The CDR3 is made up of 14 amino acids. Germline values: CDR1 KGHSH, CDR2 LQKENI.

The V and J genes are TRBV27 and TRBJ1-3, with 8 bases lining up with TRBD1. With 2 bases clipped from V and 2 bases from J, the junction kept 2 bases outside the gene matches. The CDR3 contains 15 residues. The germline CDR1 and CDR2 sequences are MNHEY and SMNVEV (reference sequence). The CDR3 region has the DNA TGTGCCAGCAGTTTACAGGGGGCAGCTGGAAACACCATATATTTT. Residues: CASSLQGAAGNTIYF.